The present entry profiles one T cell receptor beta chain with its context. The data are from a study of spatial heterogeneity in lung cancer. TCRdb called the 5' RACE reads again in MiXCR, with one record for every CDR3 protein. The table has over 85,000 distinct CDR3 sequences, 15% to 20% seen once. In germline, CDR1 is ENHRY, CDR2 SYGVKD. The CDR3 has 16 residues. The germline V and J ends were trimmed by 2 bases and 0 bases, with 13 bases remaining between them. The time point: blood at routine non-recurrence follow-up after resection. This sequence originates from a male donor with early-stage non-small cell lung cancer. The sequencing used PBMCs, collected at follow-up. This chain links TRBV10-3 with TRBJ1-1; a possible D gene is TRBD1 (5 bases). Here the CDR3 DNA reads TGTGCCATCAGTGAGGCAGGGTCTGGCATGAACACTGAAGCTTTCTTT. Translation: CAISEAGSGMNTEAFF.